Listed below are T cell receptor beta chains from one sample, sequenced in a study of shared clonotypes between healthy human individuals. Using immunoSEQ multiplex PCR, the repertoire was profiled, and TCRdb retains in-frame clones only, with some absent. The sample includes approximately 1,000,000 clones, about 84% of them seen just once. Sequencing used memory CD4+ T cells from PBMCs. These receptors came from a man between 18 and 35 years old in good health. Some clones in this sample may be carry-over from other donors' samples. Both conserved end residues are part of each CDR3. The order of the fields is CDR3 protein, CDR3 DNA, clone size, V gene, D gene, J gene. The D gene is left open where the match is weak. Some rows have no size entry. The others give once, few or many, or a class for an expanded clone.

CASSWYLRETQYF	TGTGCCAGCAGCTGGTACCTCCGAGAGACCCAGTACTTC	NA	TRBV7-8	NA	TRBJ2-5
CAWSKAWGNTIYF	TGTGCCTGGAGTAAGGCATGGGGAAACACCATATATTTT	NA	TRBV30	NA	TRBJ1-3
CASSLLAGELFF	TGTGCCAGCAGCTTATTAGCCGGGGAGCTGTTTTTT	NA	TRBV11-2	NA	TRBJ2-2
CASRQDKTEAFF	TGCGCCAGCAGACAGGATAAGACTGAAGCTTTCTTT	NA	TRBV5-1	NA	TRBJ1-1
CASSSNVGLNTEAFF	TGTGCCAGCAGCTCCAACGTGGGCTTGAACACTGAAGCTTTCTTT	once	TRBV7-3	NA	TRBJ1-1
CASSLNYLEQYF	TGTGCCAGCAGCTTAAATTACCTTGAGCAGTACTTC	NA	TRBV7-9	NA	TRBJ2-7
CASSDLLAGSYNEQFF	TGTGCCAGCAGTGATCTCTTAGCGGGATCCTACAATGAGCAGTTCTTC	few	TRBV6-1	TRBD2	TRBJ2-1
CASSQRTGYEQYF	TGCGCCAGCAGCCAACGTACAGGCTACGAGCAGTACTTC	NA	TRBV4-1	NA	TRBJ2-7
CASSGGATGGRTDTQYF	TGTGCCAGCAGTGGGGGGGCGACAGGGGGCAGAACAGATACGCAGTATTTT	NA	TRBV25-1	TRBD1	TRBJ2-3
CASSYTLGNTIYF	TGTGCCAGCAGTTACACTCTCGGAAACACCATATATTTT	once	TRBV6-6	NA	TRBJ1-3
CASWDNRGVPEAFF	TGTGCCAGCTGGGATAACAGGGGAGTCCCTGAAGCTTTCTTT	NA	TRBV28	TRBD1	TRBJ1-1
CASSPMRGVNTEAFF	TGTGCCAGCTCACCAATGCGAGGGGTGAACACTGAAGCTTTCTTT	NA	TRBV18	NA	TRBJ1-1
CASSPSSTRKLLHSNQPQHF	TGTGCCAGCAGCCCATCTTCGACCAGAAAGCTCTTACATAGCAATCAGCCCCAGCATTTT	NA	TRBV27	NA	TRBJ1-5
CAWSERPGRLPMGNYGYTF	TGTGCCTGGAGTGAACGACCGGGACGGCTCCCTATGGGGAACTATGGCTACACCTTC	NA	TRBV30	NA	TRBJ1-2
CACKSPTREKLFF	TGTGCCTGCAAGTCCCCGACCCGTGAAAAACTGTTTTTT	NA	TRBV28	NA	TRBJ1-4
CASSLASGGFRNTEAFF	TGCGCCAGCAGCTTGGCCTCAGGGGGCTTTCGTAACACTGAAGCTTTCTTT	NA	TRBV5-1	TRBD1	TRBJ1-1
CASSISGRVADTQYF	TGTGCCAGCAGCATAAGCGGGAGGGTCGCAGATACGCAGTATTTT	NA	TRBV7-9	TRBD2	TRBJ2-3
CASSTGQGDEQFF	TGTGCCAGCAGTACAGGGCAGGGGGATGAGCAGTTCTTC	few	TRBV5-8	TRBD1	TRBJ2-1
CASSLSGYQETQYF	TGTGCCAGCAGTTTATCAGGGTACCAAGAGACCCAGTACTTC	NA	TRBV27	NA	TRBJ2-5